A single sample gave rise to the 13 T cell receptor beta chains below, sequenced in a study of cytomegalovirus exposure and HLA in healthy donors. Use of 60 Vbeta and 13 Jbeta primers characterized the PCR. The table came from immunoSEQ multiplex PCR; TCRdb's copy has only in-frame clones and leaves some out. The table has about 160,000 clones, around 80% seen once. Sequenced: PBMCs. These receptors all come from a middle-aged man in good health and CMV-seronegative.

V is TRBV19 and J is TRBJ2-7; 7 nucleotides line up with TRBD1. The CDR3 loop spans 15 amino acids. CDR1 is LNHDA, CDR2 SQIVND, per germline (reference sequence). Trimming took 0 bases from V and 3 from J; bases not matched to a gene: 5. The DNA of the CDR3 is TGTGCCAGTAGTATAGATGCAGGGGGAAACTACGAGCAGTACTTC. Encoded protein: CASSIDAGGNYEQYF.

The CDR3 DNA reads TGTGCCAGTAGTATCGGGGGGCTCCAAGAGACCCAGTACTTC. This gives the protein CASSIGGLQETQYF. V gene TRBV19 combines with J gene TRBJ2-5; a weak D match, TRBD2 (7 bases). With 3 bases removed from V and 1 base from J, the gap between germline ends came to 9 bases. The CDR3 extends over 14 amino acids. CDR1 is LNHDA and CDR2 is SQIVND in the germline V gene (reference sequence).

This clone turned up a few times. This chain uses TRBV18 with TRBJ2-3; TRBD2 matches at 8 bases. V lost 5 bases to trimming and J lost 2 bases; unmatched junction nucleotides: 9. The germline V gene has CDR1 KGHSH and CDR2 LQKENI. This CDR3 is 16 amino acids long. The DNA for the CDR3 is TGTGCCAGCTCAACCACTAGCGGCCCCCCCACAGATACGCAGTATTTT. Its translation: CASSTTSGPPTDTQYF.

The V and J genes are TRBV19 and TRBJ2-5, with TRBD2 matching 8 bases. The germline CDR1 and CDR2 sequences are LNHDA and SQIVND (reference sequence). There are 14 residues in the CDR3. V gave up 5 bases and J gave up 1 base; unmatched junction bases: 3. The DNA of the CDR3 is TGTGCCAGTAGTCCCGGGACTAGCCAAGAGACCCAGTACTTC. It specifies CASSPGTSQETQYF.

The gene calls are TRBV27 and TRBJ2-7; weak D call: TRBD2 (5 bases). Trimming removed 10 bases at V and 4 bases at J, with 17 bases between. CDR3 length: 13 amino acids. Germline V lookup: CDR1 MNHEY, CDR2 SMNVEV (reference sequence). In nucleotides, the CDR3 is TGTGCCACCGCGATCGGACTGGGGTACGAGCAGTACTTC. The encoded protein is CATAIGLGYEQYF.

This sequence joins TRBV7-8 and TRBJ1-2; D perhaps matches TRBD1 (6 bases). V was cut by 4 bases and J by 1 base, with 19 bases left in between. Germline V gene sequence: CDR1 SGHVS, CDR2 FQNEAQ. CDR3 size: 17 residues. As DNA, the CDR3 is TGTGCCAGCAGCTCCCCGGTGGACAGCAAGCTTAACTATGGCTACACCTTC. Translating gives CASSSPVDSKLNYGYTF.

The J gene is TRBJ2-2, the V gene TRBV28; a possible D gene is TRBD2 (7 bases). From germline, CDR1 is MDHEN and CDR2 SYDVKM. This CDR3 comprises 20 residues. The germline V and J ends were trimmed by 5 bases and 3 bases, with 28 bases remaining between them. The CDR3 loop reads CASSPLGSEGGARDTGELFF. The CDR3 DNA follows: TGTGCCAGCAGTCCACTTGGCTCTGAAGGGGGGGCGCGGGACACCGGGGAGCTGTTTTTT. The whole variable domain, remainder taken from reference TRBV28 and TRBJ2-2, is DVKVTQSSRYLVKRTGEKVFLECVQDMDHENMFWYRQDPGLGLRLIYFSYDVKMKEKGDIPEGYSVSREKKERFSLILESASTNQTSMYLCASSPLGSEGGARDTGELFFGEGSRLTVL.

V gene TRBV28 combines with J gene TRBJ2-7; 9 positions match TRBD1. In germline, CDR1 is MDHEN, CDR2 SYDVKM. CDR3 length: 14 residues. The ends lost 6 bases at V and 5 bases at J; junction bases unmatched: 8. CDR3 loop: CASSNPGQGDEQYF. DNA of the CDR3: TGTGCCAGCAGCAATCCGGGACAGGGAGACGAGCAGTACTTC.

V usage is TRBV11-2 and J usage is TRBJ1-4; TRBD1 matches at 7 bases. There are 14 residues in the CDR3. V lost 4 bases to trimming and J lost 4 bases; unmatched junction nucleotides: 3. Per the germline V gene, CDR1 is SGHAT and CDR2 is FQNNGV. The CDR3 sequence: CASSSTGFNEKLFF. As DNA, the CDR3 is TGTGCCAGCAGCTCGACAGGGTTTAATGAAAAACTGTTTTTT.

J is TRBJ2-2 and V is TRBV7-9; 9 bases map to TRBD2. CDR3 length: 16 amino acids. The germline V gene has CDR1 SEHNR and CDR2 FQNEAQ (reference sequence). CDR3 in DNA: TGTTCCCTATATGGGGGGCGACTAGCGGCCACCGGGGAGCTGTTTTTT. This translates into CSLYGGRLAATGELFF.

The count of this clone is one. The chain combines TRBV4-3 with TRBJ1-6; 7 bases agree with TRBD1. The length of the CDR3 is 15 residues. V was pared by 1 base and J by 10 bases, with 7 bases of the junction left unmatched. Germline lookup yields CDR1 LGHNA and CDR2 YSLEER. CDR3 region: CASSQAEGARSPLHF. Here the CDR3 DNA reads TGCGCCAGCAGCCAAGCAGAGGGGGCGAGGTCACCCCTCCACTTT.

This chain joins TRBV5-5 and TRBJ2-7; possible D gene TRBD1, 6 bases. Trimming removed 5 bases at V and 4 bases at J, with 16 bases between. The CDR3 has 14 residues. Germline loops: CDR1 SGHKS, CDR2 YYEKEE (reference sequence). CDR3 in amino acids: CASRSTDRRYEQYF. The CDR3 bases are TGTGCCAGCAGGTCGACCGACAGGAGGTACGAGCAGTACTTC.

The chain has TRBV7-8 and TRBJ2-7; 7 bases match TRBD1. The ends lost 8 bases at V and 3 bases at J; junction bases unmatched: 7. In germline, CDR1 is SGHVS, CDR2 FQNEAQ. The CDR3 covers 13 residues. CDR3 DNA sequence: TGTGCCAGCGGCCCGGGACAGAACTACGAGCAGTACTTC. Translating gives CASGPGQNYEQYF.